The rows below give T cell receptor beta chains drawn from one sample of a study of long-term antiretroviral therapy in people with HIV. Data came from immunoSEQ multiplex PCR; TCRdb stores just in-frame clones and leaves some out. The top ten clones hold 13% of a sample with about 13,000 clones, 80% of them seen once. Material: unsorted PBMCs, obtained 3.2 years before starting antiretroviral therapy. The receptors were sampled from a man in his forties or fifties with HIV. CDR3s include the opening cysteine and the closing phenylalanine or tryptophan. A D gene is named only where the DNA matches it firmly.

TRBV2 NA CASSEAVRTDTQYF
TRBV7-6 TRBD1 CASSLTGQGTGNTIYF
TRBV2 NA CASSALRGGGYEQYF
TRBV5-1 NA CASSYSGGTGTEAFF
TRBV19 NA CANPCRGSTDTQYF
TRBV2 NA CASKYYSSYEQYF
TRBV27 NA CASSLLGDEWYGYTF
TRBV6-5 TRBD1 CASSYKGQYNEQFF
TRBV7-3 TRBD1 CASSPRQGSLLGYTF
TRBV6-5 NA CASSYDREAFF
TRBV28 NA CASSPGGFATNEKLFF
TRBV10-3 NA CAISESGGRADGYTF
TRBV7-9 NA CASSSETGSSGNTIYF
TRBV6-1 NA CASLVGGPDTQYF
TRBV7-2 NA CASSLGQRMSSYEQYF
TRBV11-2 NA CASSLDSRRGRNYGYTF
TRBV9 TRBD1 CASRGQGTDTQYF
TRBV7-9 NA CASSFTGAQDGYTF
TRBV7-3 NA CASSAEANTEAFF
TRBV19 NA CASSMVQVDYNEQFF
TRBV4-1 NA CASSPLQGKQREAFF
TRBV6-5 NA CAVQTHGDTEAFF
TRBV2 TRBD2 CASYGGAYNEQFF
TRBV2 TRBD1 CASSGWDRVNTEAFF
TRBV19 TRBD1 CASSMTGGSYGYTF
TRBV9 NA CASSGRDGKNIQYF
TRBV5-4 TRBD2 CASSLRTSEYEQYF
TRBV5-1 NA CASGAVGNTEAFF
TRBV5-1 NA CASSLVAVTGGNTIYF
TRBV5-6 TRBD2 CASSGGESYEQYF
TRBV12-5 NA CASGPPRGMNTEAFF
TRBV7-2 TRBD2 CASSPRLAGGRSYEQYF
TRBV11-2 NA CASSLGFRPNTEAFF
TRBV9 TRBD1 CASSAGWGQMNEKLFF
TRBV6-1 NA CATGTVNTEAFF
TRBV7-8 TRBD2 CASSPGWGERGEHEQYF
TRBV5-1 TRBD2 CASSLSVGSGTYNEQFF
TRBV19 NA CASSGAFSYEQYF
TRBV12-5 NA CASGLGPAAGTDTQYF
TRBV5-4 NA CASSGASVNYGYTF
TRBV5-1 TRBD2 CASIPAGGSTGELFF
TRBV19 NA CASSPVYSNQPQHF
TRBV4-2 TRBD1 CASSHPQGAINEQFF
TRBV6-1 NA CASSPDGGYGYTF
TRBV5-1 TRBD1 CASSSTGSTDTQYF
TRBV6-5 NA CASSSGTPFQFF
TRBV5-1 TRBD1 CASSLRQGRDTEAFF
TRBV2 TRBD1 CASKGTGPYGYTF
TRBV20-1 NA CSAINEKLFF
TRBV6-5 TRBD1 CASTRQGAGEQYF